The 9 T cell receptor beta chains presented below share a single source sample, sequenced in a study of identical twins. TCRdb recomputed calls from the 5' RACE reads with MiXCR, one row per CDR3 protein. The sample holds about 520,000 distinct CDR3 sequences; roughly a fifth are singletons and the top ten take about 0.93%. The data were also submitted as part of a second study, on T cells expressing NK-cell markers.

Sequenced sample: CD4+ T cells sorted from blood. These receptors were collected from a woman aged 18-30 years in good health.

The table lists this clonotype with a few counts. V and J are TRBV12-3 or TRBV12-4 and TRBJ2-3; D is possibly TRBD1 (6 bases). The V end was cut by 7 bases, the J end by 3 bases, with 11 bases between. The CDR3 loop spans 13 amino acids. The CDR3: CASKEQGTDTQYF. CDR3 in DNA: TGTGCCAGCAAGGAACAGGGAACAGATACGCAGTATTTT.

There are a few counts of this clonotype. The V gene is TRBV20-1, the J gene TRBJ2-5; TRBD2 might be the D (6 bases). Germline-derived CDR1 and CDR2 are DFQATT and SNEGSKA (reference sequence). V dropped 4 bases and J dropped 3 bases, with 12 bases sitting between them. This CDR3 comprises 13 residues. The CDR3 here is CSANHRGEETQYF. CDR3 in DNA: TGCAGTGCTAACCACCGCGGGGAAGAGACCCAGTACTTC.

The CDR3 reads CASSVDVPTDTQYF. As DNA, the CDR3 is TGTGCCAGCAGCGTAGATGTCCCCACAGATACGCAGTATTTT. This chain connects TRBV9 to TRBJ2-3; D gene unclear. The CDR3 contains 14 residues. From germline, CDR1 is SGDLS and CDR2 YYNGEE. V was shortened by 0 bases and J by 2 bases, with 7 bases between the two germline ends.

The CDR3 spells CASSPDAGVNEQFF. Written as DNA, the CDR3 is TGCGCCAGCAGCCCGGATGCAGGCGTGAATGAGCAGTTCTTC. The chain recombines TRBV5-1 with TRBJ2-1, with D unclear. The CDR3 loop spans 14 amino acids. Trimming left V 4 bases short and J 7 bases short, with 15 bases between. Germline CDR1 reads SGHRS; CDR2 reads YFSETQ.

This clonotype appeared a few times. CDR3 nucleotides: TGTGCCAGCAGCTTAGATTCGGGGGCGCGTCAGCCCCAGCATTTT. Translation gives CASSLDSGARQPQHF. The chain links TRBV11-2 to TRBJ1-5; a weak D match, TRBD1 (6 bases). Trimming removed 0 bases at V and 6 bases at J, with 12 bases between. This CDR3 has 15 residues. Germline V gene lookup returns CDR1 SGHAT and CDR2 FQNNGV.

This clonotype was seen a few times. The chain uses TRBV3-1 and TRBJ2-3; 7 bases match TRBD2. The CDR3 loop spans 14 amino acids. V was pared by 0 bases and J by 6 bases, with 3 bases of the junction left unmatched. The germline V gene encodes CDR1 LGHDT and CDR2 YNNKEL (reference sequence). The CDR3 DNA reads TGTGCCAGCAGCCAAGATTGGGGGGGTGATACGCAGTATTTT. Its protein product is CASSQDWGGDTQYF.

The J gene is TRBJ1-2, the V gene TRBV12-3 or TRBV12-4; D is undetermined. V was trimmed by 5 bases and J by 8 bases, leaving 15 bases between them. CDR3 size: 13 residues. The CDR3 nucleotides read TGTGCCAGCAGTCCCTTGGGTTCTCAAGGCTACACCTTC. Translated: CASSPLGSQGYTF.

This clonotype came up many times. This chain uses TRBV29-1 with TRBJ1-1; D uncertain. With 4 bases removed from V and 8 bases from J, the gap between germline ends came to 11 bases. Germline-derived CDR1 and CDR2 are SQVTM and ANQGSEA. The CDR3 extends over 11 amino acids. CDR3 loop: CSVVVAREAFF. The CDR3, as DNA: TGCAGCGTTGTGGTTGCCAGGGAAGCTTTCTTT.

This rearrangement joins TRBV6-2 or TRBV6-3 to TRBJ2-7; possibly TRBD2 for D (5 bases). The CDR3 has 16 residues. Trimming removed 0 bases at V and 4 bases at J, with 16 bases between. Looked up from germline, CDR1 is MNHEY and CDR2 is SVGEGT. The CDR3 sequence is CASSYSSASPSYEQYF. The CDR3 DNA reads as TGTGCCAGCAGTTACTCGAGCGCTAGCCCGAGTTACGAGCAGTACTTC.